The T cell receptor beta chain under discussion was sequenced for a study of cytomegalovirus exposure and HLA in healthy donors. At the level of the study: From 150 million to 200 million T cells, an earlier analysis saw 120 million or so unique TCR beta sequences.

The germline V gene has CDR1 SEHNR and CDR2 FQNEAQ (reference sequence). The CDR3 spans 14 residues. Study results and limitations: A later analysis linked 15,000 to 20,000 TCR beta sequences to HLA alleles at 0.05 false discovery rate. Being indistinguishable, some V segments were excluded, TRBV6-2 and TRBV6-3 among them.

Vbeta (60) and Jbeta (13) primers were used in the PCR. The assay was immunoSEQ multiplex PCR, and TCRdb's table has in-frame clones only and misses some. Altogether roughly 130,000 clones are present, 80% to 90% being singletons, with the ten largest covering 11%. Comments on this clone: Its antigen is unidentified. At one of its ends the junction is not consistent with the germline gene, which may arise from a read error.

The chain employs TRBV7-9 and TRBJ1-4, with 7 nucleotides matching TRBD1. What was sequenced was PBMCs. The source of this sequence is a male donor in good health and CMV-seropositive. The CDR3 DNA is TGTTCCAGCAGCTTCCGGGACAGTAATGAAAAACTGTTTTTT. Amino acids: CSSSFRDSNEKLFF.